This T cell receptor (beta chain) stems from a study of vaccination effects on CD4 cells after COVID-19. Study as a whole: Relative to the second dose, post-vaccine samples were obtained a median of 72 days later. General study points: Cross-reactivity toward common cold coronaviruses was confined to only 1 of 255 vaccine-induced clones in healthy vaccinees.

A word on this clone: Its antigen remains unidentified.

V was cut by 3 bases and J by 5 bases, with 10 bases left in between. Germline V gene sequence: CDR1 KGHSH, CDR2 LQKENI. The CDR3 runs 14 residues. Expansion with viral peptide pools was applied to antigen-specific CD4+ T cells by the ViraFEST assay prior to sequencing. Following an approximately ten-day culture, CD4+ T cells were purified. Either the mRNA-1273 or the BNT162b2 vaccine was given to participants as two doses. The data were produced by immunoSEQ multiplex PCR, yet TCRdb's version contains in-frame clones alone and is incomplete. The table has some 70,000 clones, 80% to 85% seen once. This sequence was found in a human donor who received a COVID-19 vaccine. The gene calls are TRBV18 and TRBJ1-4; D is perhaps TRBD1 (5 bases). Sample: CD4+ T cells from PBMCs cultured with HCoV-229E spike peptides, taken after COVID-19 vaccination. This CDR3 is CASSPGAGNEKLFF. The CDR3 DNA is TGTGCCAGCTCACCCGGGGCAGGAAATGAAAAACTGTTTTTT.